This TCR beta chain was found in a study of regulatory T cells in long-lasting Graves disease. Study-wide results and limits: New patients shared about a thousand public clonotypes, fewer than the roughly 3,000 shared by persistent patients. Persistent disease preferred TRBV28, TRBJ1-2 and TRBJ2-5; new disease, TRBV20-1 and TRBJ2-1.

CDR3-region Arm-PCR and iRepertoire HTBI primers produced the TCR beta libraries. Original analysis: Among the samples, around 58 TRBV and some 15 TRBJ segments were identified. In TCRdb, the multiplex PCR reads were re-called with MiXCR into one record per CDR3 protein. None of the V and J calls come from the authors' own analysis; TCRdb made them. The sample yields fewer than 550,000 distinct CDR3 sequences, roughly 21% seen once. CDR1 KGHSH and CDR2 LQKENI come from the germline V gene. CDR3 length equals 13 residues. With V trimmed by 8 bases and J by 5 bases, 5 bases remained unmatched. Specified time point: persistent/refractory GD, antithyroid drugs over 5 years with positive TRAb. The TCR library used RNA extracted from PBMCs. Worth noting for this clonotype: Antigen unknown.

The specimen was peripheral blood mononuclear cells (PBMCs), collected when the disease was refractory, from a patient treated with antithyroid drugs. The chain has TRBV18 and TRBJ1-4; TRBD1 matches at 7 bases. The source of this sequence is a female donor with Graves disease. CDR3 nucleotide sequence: TGTGCCAGCACCTGGGACAGAAATGAAAAACTGTTTTTT. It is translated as CASTWDRNEKLFF.